Each of the 21 T cell receptor beta chains below was sequenced from the same sample in a study of T cells after yellow fever vaccination. One entry per CDR3 protein, called by TCRdb with MiXCR from the 5' RACE reads. The sample holds hundreds of thousands of distinct CDR3 sequences; over 9% are singletons and the top ten take around 14%. The sequencing used PBMCs, collected on the day of the yellow fever booster vaccination. The receptor set was obtained from a man aged 25-40 years who received the YFV17D yellow fever vaccine.

This clonotype was seen a few times. V is TRBV18 and J is TRBJ2-1, with D possibly being TRBD1 or TRBD2 (5 bases each). This CDR3 comprises 14 residues. V gave up 3 bases and J gave up 5 bases, with 11 bases separating them. Looked up from germline, CDR1 is KGHSH and CDR2 is LQKENI. The CDR3 coding sequence is TGTGCCAGCTCACCGCTGGGGACCGACAATGAGCAGTTCTTC. Protein product: CASSPLGTDNEQFF.

This chain joins TRBV23-1 and TRBJ2-7; maybe TRBD1 (5 bases). TRBV23-1 is classed as an ORF, of uncertain function. Trimming removed 2 bases from V and 2 bases from J, with 19 bases in between. The CDR3 has 17 amino acids. Here the CDR3 reads CASSQTFGQIEAYEQYF. The CDR3 coding sequence is TGCGCCAGCAGTCAAACATTCGGACAAATTGAAGCCTACGAGCAGTACTTC.

This clonotype was seen only a few times. This chain links TRBV25-1 with TRBJ2-3; 7 nucleotides line up with TRBD2. The CDR3 consists of 13 residues. CDR1 and CDR2 from the germline V gene are MGHDK and SYGVNS. V was pared by 4 bases and J by 9 bases, with 7 bases of the junction left unmatched. The chain's CDR3 is CASSGTSFETQYF. The CDR3 DNA reads as TGTGCCAGCAGTGGGACTAGTTTTGAAACGCAGTATTTT. The full variable domain, its missing parts supplied by reference TRBV25-1 and TRBJ2-3, is EADIYQTPRYLVIGTGKKITLECSQTMGHDKMYWYQQDPGMELHLIHYSYGVNSTEKGDLSSESTVSRIRTEHFPLTLESARPSHTSQYLCASSGTSFETQYFGPGTRLTVL.

The gene calls are TRBV30 and TRBJ2-1; D not certain. The V end was cut by 3 bases, the J end by 7 bases, with 4 bases between. The CDR3 runs 10 residues. Germline values: CDR1 GTSNPN, CDR2 SVGIG (reference sequence). CDR3 residues: CAWRQNEQFF. Written as DNA, the CDR3 is TGTGCCTGGAGGCAGAATGAGCAGTTCTTC.

This clonotype appeared a few times. The CDR3 region has the DNA TGTGCCAGCAGTTTGGCCCTAGCGTTTAGAGGTAACAATGAGCAGTTCTTC. Its translation: CASSLALAFRGNNEQFF. The chain is built from TRBV12-3 or TRBV12-4 and TRBJ2-1; maybe TRBD2 (6 bases). V was shortened by 3 bases and J by 5 bases, with 20 bases between the two germline ends. The CDR3 length is 17 residues.

In this sample, this clonotype turned up once. V gene TRBV23-1 combines with J gene TRBJ2-7; D ambiguous. TRBV23-1 is identified as an open reading frame with a role that is uncertain. CDR3 size: 17 residues. V shed 4 bases and J shed 3 bases, with 22 bases lying between them. DNA for the CDR3: TGCGCCAGCAGTCTTAGTCGACGGAGAGAAGAACGCTACGAGCAGTACTTC. As protein: CASSLSRRREERYEQYF.

This clonotype was detected only a few times. The genes are TRBV7-9 and TRBJ2-1; TRBD1 agrees at 7 bases. This CDR3 has 16 residues. The trim removed 1 base at V and 4 bases at J, leaving 7 bases unmatched. CDR1 is SEHNR and CDR2 is FQNEAQ in the germline V gene (reference sequence). Written as DNA, the CDR3 is TGTGCCAGCAGCTTAGGATGGTGGGGACAGTACAATGAGCAGTTCTTC. It is translated as CASSLGWWGQYNEQFF.

V gene TRBV27 combines with J gene TRBJ2-1; TRBD1 agrees at 7 bases. Germline lookup yields CDR1 MNHEY and CDR2 SMNVEV (reference sequence). With V trimmed by 2 bases and J by 2 bases, 3 bases remained unmatched. This CDR3 has 15 amino acids. As DNA, the CDR3 is TGTGCCAGCAGTTTAGGGGACAGCCCCTACAATGAGCAGTTCTTC. Translation gives CASSLGDSPYNEQFF.

The table lists this clonotype with many counts. The chain has TRBV3-1 and TRBJ2-1; D unclear. CDR3 length: 13 residues. From germline, CDR1 is LGHDT and CDR2 YNNKEL (reference sequence). Trimming shortened V by 2 bases and J by 6 bases, and 8 bases separated the two germline ends. Here the CDR3 DNA reads TGTGCCAGCAGCCAAAGTATGGGCAATGAGCAGTTCTTC. Residues: CASSQSMGNEQFF.

The chain has TRBV6-1 and TRBJ2-6; TRBD2 might be the D (6 bases). The ends were cut back, 6 bases at V and 1 base at J, with 13 bases in the middle. The germline gives CDR1 MNHNS, CDR2 SASEGT. This CDR3 has 16 amino acids. The CDR3 spells CASRRSGLSGANVLTF. The CDR3 nucleotides read TGTGCCAGCAGGAGGAGTGGACTATCTGGGGCCAACGTCCTGACTTTC.

This clonotype was counted a few times. J is TRBJ1-2 and V is TRBV5-4, with TRBD1 matching 7 bases. J was trimmed by 5 bases and V by 4 bases; bases with no gene match: 8. The CDR3 is 14 amino acids. The germline V gene encodes CDR1 SGHNT and CDR2 YYREEE (reference sequence). In DNA, the CDR3 is TGTGCCAGCAGCACCCGAACAGGGGCTTATGGCTACACCTTC. Translated: CASSTRTGAYGYTF.

The V and J genes are TRBV3-1 and TRBJ2-7; no firm D call. Germline CDR1 LGHDT, CDR2 YNNKEL (reference sequence). Trimming left V 1 base short and J 2 bases short, with 15 bases between. The CDR3 is made up of 16 amino acids. The CDR3 here is CASSQGSGPMPYEQYF. The CDR3 DNA is TGTGCCAGCAGCCAAGGAAGTGGACCGATGCCCTACGAGCAGTACTTC.

The chain joins TRBV24-1 to TRBJ2-3; weak D call: TRBD1 (6 bases). The V end was cut by 3 bases, the J end by 6 bases, with 12 bases between. CDR3 length equals 14 residues. CDR1 and CDR2 from the germline V gene are KGHDR and SFDVKD. The CDR3 sequence: CATSDPTGSDTQYF. The CDR3 bases are TGTGCCACCAGTGATCCCACAGGGAGTGATACGCAGTATTTT.

A few counts support this clonotype. The genes are TRBV12-3 or TRBV12-4 and TRBJ2-1; the D is unclear. With 6 bases removed from V and 9 bases from J, the gap between germline ends came to 6 bases. The length of the CDR3 is 10 residues. The CDR3 here is CASSTFEQFF. DNA for the CDR3: TGTGCCAGCAGCACATTTGAGCAGTTCTTC.

This sequence joins TRBV7-2 and TRBJ2-1; TRBD2 matches 9 bases. Germline CDR1 and CDR2: SGHTA and FQGNSA. The CDR3 has 15 residues. V lost 1 base and J lost 8; bases outside the gene matches: 6. The CDR3 nucleotides read TGTGCCAGCAGCTTAGTGCGGGAGGGATGGGATGAGCAGTTCTTC. It specifies CASSLVREGWDEQFF.

This chain connects TRBV19 to TRBJ2-1, with 10 nucleotides matching TRBD1. V was pared by 9 bases and J by 10 bases, with 12 bases of the junction left unmatched. CDR3 length: 14 amino acids. From germline, CDR1 is LNHDA and CDR2 SQIVND (reference sequence). CDR3 coding DNA: TGTGCCAGCCACGCCGGGACAGGGGCTGTCGAGCAGTTCTTC. As protein: CASHAGTGAVEQFF.

The rearrangement links TRBV21-1 to TRBJ2-7; TRBD1 is the table's D call and was not checked against the DNA. TRBV21-1 is recorded as a pseudogene. This CDR3 has 16 amino acids. The CDR3 reads CASSKVRTGGPYEQYF. The CDR3 region has the DNA TGTGCCAGCAGCAAAGTTCGGACAGGGGGGCCCTACGAGCAGTACTTC.

The chain combines TRBV20-1 with TRBJ2-5, with 8 bases matching TRBD2. Trimming removed 4 bases from V and 2 bases from J; junction bases left unmatched: 6. Germline loops: CDR1 DFQATT, CDR2 SNEGSKA (reference sequence). This CDR3 contains 14 residues. Here the CDR3 DNA reads TGCAGTGCTACCAAATTAGCGGGACAAGAGACCCAGTACTTC. Translation: CSATKLAGQETQYF.

This clonotype was found a few times. The chain uses TRBV5-1 and TRBJ2-2; 8 bases are shared with TRBD1. CDR1 is SGHRS, CDR2 YFSETQ, per germline. The CDR3 extends over 15 amino acids. Trimming cost V 3 bases and J 2 bases; bases outside gene matches: 3. CDR3 in amino acids: CASSWQGANTGELFF. The CDR3 nucleotides are TGCGCCAGCAGCTGGCAGGGGGCCAACACCGGGGAGCTGTTTTTT.

This clonotype was recorded a few times. The genes are TRBV7-9 and TRBJ2-1; D not certain. V lost 1 base to trimming and J lost 7 bases, with 8 bases between them. CDR1 and CDR2 from the germline V gene are SEHNR and FQNEAQ (reference sequence). The length of the CDR3 is 13 residues. CDR3 protein: CASSLDLANEQFF. The CDR3 DNA reads TGTGCCAGCAGCTTAGACCTCGCAAATGAGCAGTTCTTC.

V usage is TRBV6-5 and J usage is TRBJ2-2, with 7 bases matching TRBD2. The V gene's germline CDR1 is MNHEY and CDR2 SVGAGI. V lost 4 bases to trimming and J lost 4 bases; unmatched junction nucleotides: 6. The CDR3 spans 15 residues. CDR3: CASSFLREITGELFF. The CDR3 DNA is TGTGCCAGCAGTTTTTTGCGGGAGATCACCGGGGAGCTGTTTTTT.